A single sample gave rise to the 27 T cell receptor beta chains below, sequenced in a study of shared clonotypes between healthy human individuals (dated by TCRdb to 2018 to 2021). The method behind the library was the immunoSEQ multiplex PCR assay. Here the immuneACCESS table is served through TCRdb, limited to in-frame sequences with V and J called. Missing clones are a known gap in these copies; in checked studies unresolved V genes cover under half, and the rest lacks a known reason. Present in this sample are about a million clones, 70% to 85% of which were seen just once. The ten largest clones represent 0.89% of the sample. Material: memory CD4+ T cells from PBMCs. The sample's cell subset or site label, decoded: CD45RA-negative fraction. Receptors were obtained from a man in his late teens or twenties in good health. Some clones in this sample may be carry-over from other donors' samples.

A few counts support this clone. The CDR3 DNA is TGTGCCAGTAAGGACAGGCTGGGGTCTGGAAACACCATATATTTT. This encodes CASKDRLGSGNTIYF. This sequence joins TRBV6-5 and TRBJ1-3; 7 bases match TRBD1. Germline V lookup: CDR1 MNHEY, CDR2 SVGAGI. CDR3 length: 15 residues. Trimming at V came to 9 bases and at J to 1 base, leaving 9 bases not matched to a gene.

V and J are TRBV6-5 and TRBJ2-1; no clear D. This CDR3 has 15 amino acids. Germline V gene data show CDR1 as MNHEY and CDR2 as SVGAGI. Trimming removed 0 bases from V and 9 bases from J, with 15 bases in between. The DNA of the CDR3 is TGTGCCAGCAGTTACTCTGGGGTATTTAGAGGTGAGCAGTTCTTC. This gives the protein CASSYSGVFRGEQFF.

The count of this clone is one. The chain carries TRBV10-2 and TRBJ1-4; 9 nucleotides agree with TRBD1. This CDR3 is 20 amino acids long. Germline lookup yields CDR1 WSHSY and CDR2 SAAADI. The ends lost 8 bases at V and 5 bases at J; junction bases unmatched: 24. CDR3 residues: CASRERNRGLNLGANEKLFF. The CDR3 DNA sequence: TGCGCCAGCCGCGAGAGAAACAGGGGGCTTAATCTAGGGGCGAATGAAAAACTGTTTTTT.

This chain uses TRBV12-5 with TRBJ2-2; D remains ambiguous. Trimming left V 3 bases short and J 4 bases short, with 12 bases between. Germline V gene data show CDR1 as LGHNT and CDR2 as FRNRAP. The CDR3 is 15 residues long. The CDR3 nucleotides are TGTGCTAGTGGTTTTCTTACGGACCGCACCGGGGAGCTGTTTTTT. This gives the protein CASGFLTDRTGELFF.

This chain joins TRBV5-1 and TRBJ2-3; 7 bases map to TRBD1. V shed 2 bases and J 2 bases; nucleotides not matched to a gene: 5. The length of the CDR3 is 15 residues. CDR1 is SGHRS and CDR2 is YFSETQ in the germline V gene. CDR3 bases: TGCGCCAGCAGCTTACGGACAGGCTTCACAGATACGCAGTATTTT. It is translated as CASSLRTGFTDTQYF. The variable domain in full, completed from reference TRBV5-1 and TRBJ2-3, reads KAGVTQTPRYLIKTRGQQVTLSCSPISGHRSVSWYQQTPGQGLQFLFEYFSETQRNKGNFPGRFSGRQFSNSRSEMNVSTLELGDSALYLCASSLRTGFTDTQYFGPGTRLTVL.

The rearrangement links TRBV29-1 to TRBJ1-3; D remains ambiguous. The CDR3 is 14 amino acids. CDR1 is SQVTM and CDR2 is ANQGSEA in the germline V gene. Trimming cost V 4 bases and J 0 bases, with 10 bases left between them. The CDR3 reads CSVAPRTSGNTIYF. Here the CDR3 DNA reads TGCAGCGTTGCCCCGAGGACCTCTGGAAACACCATATATTTT.

The V and J genes are TRBV11-2 and TRBJ2-7; maybe TRBD1 (6 bases). Trimming left V 2 bases short and J 4 bases short, with 12 bases between. The CDR3 has 14 residues. Germline V gene sequence: CDR1 SGHAT, CDR2 FQNNGV. This chain's CDR3 is CASSLYGGRYEQYF. CDR3 sequence (DNA): TGTGCCAGCAGCTTATATGGGGGCCGGTACGAGCAGTACTTC.

CDR3 sequence reads: CASSAGQREQETQYF. The CDR3 nucleotides are TGTGCCAGCAGCGCAGGACAGAGAGAACAAGAGACCCAGTACTTC. V and J are TRBV9 and TRBJ2-5, with D perhaps matching TRBD1 (6 bases). The CDR3 is made up of 15 amino acids. Germline lookup yields CDR1 SGDLS and CDR2 YYNGEE. Trimming cost V 3 bases and J 2 bases, with 14 bases left between them.

This clone came up many times. The chain has TRBV5-4 and TRBJ1-4; 8 positions agree with TRBD1. The germline CDR1 and CDR2 sequences are SGHNT and YYREEE (reference sequence). The CDR3 length is 16 residues. With 4 bases clipped from V and 2 bases from J, the junction kept 7 bases outside the gene matches. This CDR3 is CASSTQGQGTNEKLFF. The CDR3, as DNA: TGTGCCAGCAGCACCCAAGGACAGGGCACTAATGAAAAACTGTTTTTT.

The rearrangement uses TRBV7-8 and TRBJ1-2; 10 bases are shared with TRBD1. V shed 5 bases and J 1 base; nucleotides not matched to a gene: 4. The CDR3 consists of 15 residues. Germline V gene data show CDR1 as SGHVS and CDR2 as FQNEAQ. The CDR3 spells CASSPRDRGNYGYTF. CDR3 DNA: TGTGCCAGCAGCCCCCGGGACAGGGGTAACTATGGCTACACCTTC.

The J gene is TRBJ1-1, the V gene TRBV7-9; TRBD1 matches at 7 bases. This CDR3 is 14 amino acids long. Germline loops: CDR1 SEHNR, CDR2 FQNEAQ (reference sequence). Trimming at V came to 3 bases and at J to 5 bases, leaving 6 bases not matched to a gene. CDR3 protein: CASSFRDSRTEAFF. The CDR3 DNA sequence: TGTGCCAGCAGCTTCCGGGACAGTCGAACTGAAGCTTTCTTT.

This rearrangement joins TRBV2 to TRBJ2-7; maybe TRBD1 (6 bases). V was shortened by 5 bases and J by 3 bases, with 14 bases between the two germline ends. The CDR3 is made up of 14 amino acids. CDR1 is SNHLY and CDR2 is FYNNEI in the germline V gene. CDR3 protein: CASSRQVGGYEQYF. In DNA form, the CDR3 reads TGTGCCAGCAGTCGACAGGTTGGCGGCTACGAGCAGTACTTC.

CDR3 residues: CASRTDRVTQPQHF. In DNA form, the CDR3 reads TGTGCCAGCAGAACAGACAGGGTCACTCAGCCCCAGCATTTT. This rearrangement joins TRBV6-1 to TRBJ1-5; 7 bases map to TRBD1. J lost 6 bases, V lost 6 bases, and 8 bases had no gene match. The CDR3 runs 14 residues. Germline lookup yields CDR1 MNHNS and CDR2 SASEGT.

Note on this clone: This sample also contains other DNA sequences that code for the same CDR3. V gene TRBV18 combines with J gene TRBJ2-7, with TRBD2 as a possible D gene (6 bases). The CDR3 contains 12 residues. Germline V CDR1 and CDR2: KGHSH, LQKENI. V shed 2 bases and J shed 4 bases, with 6 bases lying between them. This CDR3 is CASSPAGYEQYF. The CDR3 region has the DNA TGTGCCAGCTCACCAGCGGGGTACGAGCAGTACTTC.

The chain uses TRBV5-1 and TRBJ2-2; 8 bases line up with TRBD1. The length of the CDR3 is 16 residues. The germline V gene encodes CDR1 SGHRS and CDR2 YFSETQ. The V gene end was trimmed by 5 bases and the J gene end by 2 bases; junction bases not matched to a gene: 8. The CDR3 coding sequence is TGCGCCAGCAGGCCTTCAGGGACAGGTAACACCGGGGAGCTGTTTTTT. Encoded protein: CASRPSGTGNTGELFF.

The genes are TRBV6-1 and TRBJ1-2; D unclear. CDR1 and CDR2 (germline): MNHNS, SASEGT. This CDR3 is built from 13 residues. Trimming shortened V by 7 bases and J by 0 bases, and 9 bases separated the two germline ends. The CDR3 nucleotides read TGTGCCAGCATCCCGACATCTAACTATGGCTACACCTTC. Residues: CASIPTSNYGYTF.

J is TRBJ2-2 and V is TRBV7-3, with D possibly matching TRBD2 (6 bases). The CDR3 has 15 amino acids. V was shortened by 4 bases and J by 2 bases, with 11 bases between the two germline ends. Per the germline V gene, CDR1 is SGHTA and CDR2 is FQGTGA. CDR3 nucleotide sequence: TGTGCCAGCAGCTCTGGGACTGTCAACACCGGGGAGCTGTTTTTT. It encodes CASSSGTVNTGELFF. Drawing the rest from reference TRBV7-3 and TRBJ2-2, the complete variable domain is GAGVSQTPSNKVTEKGKYVELRCDPISGHTALYWYRQSLGQGPEFLIYFQGTGAADDSGLPNDRFFAVRPEGSVSTLKIQRTERGDSAVYLCASSSGTVNTGELFFGEGSRLTVL.

This clone was counted only a few times. The rearrangement joins TRBV7-2 to TRBJ2-2, with D perhaps assigned TRBD1 or TRBD2 (5 bases each). This CDR3 contains 15 residues. V lost 5 bases, J lost 1 base, and 11 bases lay in between. Germline CDR1 and CDR2: SGHTA and FQGNSA. In nucleotides, the CDR3 is TGTGCCAGCAGCCTCGGGGCAGGGAACACCGGGGAGCTGTTTTTT. It translates to CASSLGAGNTGELFF.

The chain has TRBV2 and TRBJ1-2, with 7 bases matching TRBD1. This CDR3 comprises 12 residues. Unmatched junction bases numbered 5, after V lost 6 bases and J lost 7 bases. The germline CDR1 and CDR2 sequences are SNHLY and FYNNEI. The CDR3 loop reads CASSGTVGGYTF. As DNA, the CDR3 is TGTGCCAGCAGCGGGACAGTAGGTGGCTACACCTTC.

The chain links TRBV9 to TRBJ2-5; tentatively, D is TRBD1 (6 bases). With 2 bases removed from V and 7 bases from J, the gap between germline ends came to 9 bases. The V gene's germline CDR1 is SGDLS and CDR2 YYNGEE. This CDR3 contains 12 residues. For the CDR3, the DNA is TGTGCCAGCAGCGTCAGCAGGGGGACCCAGTACTTC. It encodes CASSVSRGTQYF.

The chain is built from TRBV30 and TRBJ2-1; D is unresolved. Germline V CDR1 and CDR2: GTSNPN, SVGIG (reference sequence). Trimming shortened V by 0 bases and J by 2 bases, and 11 bases separated the two germline ends. The CDR3 consists of 15 residues. CDR3 sequence reads: CAWSVVNGPYNEQFF. CDR3 in DNA: TGTGCCTGGAGTGTAGTAAACGGGCCCTACAATGAGCAGTTCTTC.

The rearrangement joins TRBV9 to TRBJ2-7; possibly TRBD1 or TRBD2 for D (5 bases each). The CDR3 covers 15 residues. CDR1 is SGDLS and CDR2 is YYNGEE in the germline V gene. Trimming cost V 2 bases and J 2 bases, with 14 bases left between them. CDR3 coding DNA: TGTGCCAGCAGCGTTGGGATGGGGGACCCCTACGAGCAGTACTTC. Protein sequence: CASSVGMGDPYEQYF.

In nucleotides, the CDR3 is TGCGCCAGCAGCAGGTCCACCTCTAGCGGGTGGGCAGATACGCAGTATTTT. It is translated as CASSRSTSSGWADTQYF. The chain employs TRBV5-1 and TRBJ2-3; the match to TRBD2 covers 8 bases. Germline CDR1 SGHRS, CDR2 YFSETQ. The CDR3 is 17 amino acids. V lost 4 bases, J lost 4 bases, and 14 bases stayed unmatched.

The chain has TRBV18 and TRBJ1-4, with D maybe TRBD1 (5 bases). Germline values: CDR1 KGHSH, CDR2 LQKENI. Trimming left V 3 bases short and J 8 bases short, with 10 bases between. The CDR3 loop spans 13 amino acids. The DNA of the CDR3 is TGTGCCAGCTCACCGGGACTTCGGGAAAAACTGTTTTTT. This codes for CASSPGLREKLFF.

The rearrangement uses TRBV19 and TRBJ2-1; D is possibly TRBD2 (6 bases). The CDR3 contains 14 residues. Between the trimmed V and J ends, which lost 6 bases and 4 bases, there was a span of 13 bases. CDR1 LNHDA and CDR2 SQIVND come from the germline V gene (reference sequence). In nucleotides, the CDR3 is TGTGCCAGTAGCCTGGGACTCACATACAATGAGCAGTTCTTC. This gives the protein CASSLGLTYNEQFF.

This sequence joins TRBV5-4 and TRBJ2-2; 9 nucleotides line up with TRBD1. The trim removed 0 bases at V and 7 bases at J, leaving 10 bases unmatched. There are 17 residues in the CDR3. Germline V gene data show CDR1 as SGHNT and CDR2 as YYREEE (reference sequence). The CDR3 protein is CASSLGGQGLFSGELFF. Here the CDR3 DNA reads TGTGCCAGCAGCTTGGGAGGACAGGGGTTGTTTAGCGGGGAGCTGTTTTTT.

The chain has TRBV5-1 and TRBJ2-1; perhaps D is TRBD1 or TRBD2 (6 bases each). Germline CDR1 is SGHRS and CDR2 is YFSETQ. This CDR3 has 16 amino acids. With 3 bases removed from V and 1 base from J, the gap between germline ends came to 14 bases. Here the CDR3 reads CASSSGELASYNEQFF. For the CDR3, the DNA is TGCGCCAGCAGCTCAGGGGAGCTAGCGTCCTACAATGAGCAGTTCTTC.